This T cell receptor beta chain came from a study of cytomegalovirus exposure and HLA in healthy donors. Study in general: An early data release held tens of millions of unique TCRs from HLA-typed donors. Study-level points and caveats: A later analysis found TCR association rates differed by HLA locus, highest for DRB1 and lowest for HLA-C.

The V and J ends lost 3 bases and 13 bases, in that order; junction bases with no gene match: 15. Germline V gives CDR1 MGHDK, CDR2 SYGVNS. This CDR3 is built from 15 residues. As concerns this clone: Its antigen remains unidentified.

The PCR made use of 60 Vbeta and 13 Jbeta primers. Libraries were prepared by immunoSEQ multiplex PCR; TCRdb keeps only in-frame clonotypes and omits some of them. Among roughly 150,000 clones listed, 85% were seen once. This receptor was identified in a man younger than 45 in good health and CMV-seropositive. Sample: PBMCs. The chain couples TRBV25-1 to TRBJ2-1; 7 bases match TRBD2. The chain's CDR3 is CASSDPLVGEGFQFF. CDR3 nucleotides: TGTGCCAGCAGTGACCCCCTAGTGGGGGAGGGTTTTCAGTTCTTC.